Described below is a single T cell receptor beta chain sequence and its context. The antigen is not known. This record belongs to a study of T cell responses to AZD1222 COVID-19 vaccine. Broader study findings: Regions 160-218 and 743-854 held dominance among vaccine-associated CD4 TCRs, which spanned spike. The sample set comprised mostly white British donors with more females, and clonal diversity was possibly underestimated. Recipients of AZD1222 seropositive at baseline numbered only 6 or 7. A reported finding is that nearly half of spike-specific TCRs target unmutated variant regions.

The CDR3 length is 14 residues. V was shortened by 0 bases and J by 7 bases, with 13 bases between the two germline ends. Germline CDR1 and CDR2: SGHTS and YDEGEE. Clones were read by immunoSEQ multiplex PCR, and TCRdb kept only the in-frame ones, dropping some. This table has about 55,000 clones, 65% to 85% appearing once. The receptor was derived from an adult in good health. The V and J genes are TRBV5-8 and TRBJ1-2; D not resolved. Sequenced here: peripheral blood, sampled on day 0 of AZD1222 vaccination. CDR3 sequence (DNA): TGTGCCAGCAGCTTGGGTAGGGCATTAGCTGGCTACACCTTC. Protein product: CASSLGRALAGYTF.